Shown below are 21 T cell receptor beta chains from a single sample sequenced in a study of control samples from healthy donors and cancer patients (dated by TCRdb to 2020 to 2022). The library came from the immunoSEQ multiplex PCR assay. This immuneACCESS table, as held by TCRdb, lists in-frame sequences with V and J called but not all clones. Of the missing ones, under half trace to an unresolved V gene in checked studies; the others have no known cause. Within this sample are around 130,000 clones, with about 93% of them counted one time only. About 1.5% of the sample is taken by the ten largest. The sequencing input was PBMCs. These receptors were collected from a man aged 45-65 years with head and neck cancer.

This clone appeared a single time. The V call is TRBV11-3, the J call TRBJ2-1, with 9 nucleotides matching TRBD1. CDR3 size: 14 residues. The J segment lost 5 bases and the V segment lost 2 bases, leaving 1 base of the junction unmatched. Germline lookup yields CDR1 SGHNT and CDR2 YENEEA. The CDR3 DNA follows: TGTGCCAGCAGCTTACGGGACAGGGACAATGAGCAGTTCTTC. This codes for CASSLRDRDNEQFF. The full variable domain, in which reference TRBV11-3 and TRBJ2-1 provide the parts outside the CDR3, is EAGVVQSPRYKIIEKKQPVAFWCNPISGHNTLYWYLQNLGQGPELLIRYENEEAVDDSQLPKDRFSAERLKGVDSTLKIQPAELGDSAVYLCASSLRDRDNEQFFGPGTRLTVL.

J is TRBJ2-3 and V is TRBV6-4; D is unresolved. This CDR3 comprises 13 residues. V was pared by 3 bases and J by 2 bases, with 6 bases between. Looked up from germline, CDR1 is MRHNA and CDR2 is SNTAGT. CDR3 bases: TGTGCCAGCAGTGAAACTACCACAGATACGCAGTATTTT. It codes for CASSETTTDTQYF.

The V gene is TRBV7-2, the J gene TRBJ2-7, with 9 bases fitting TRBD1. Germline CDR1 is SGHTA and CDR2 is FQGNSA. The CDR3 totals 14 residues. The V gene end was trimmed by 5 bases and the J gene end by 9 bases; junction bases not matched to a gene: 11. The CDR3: CASSSSGQGIVQYF. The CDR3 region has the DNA TGTGCCAGCAGCAGTTCCGGACAGGGGATCGTGCAGTACTTC. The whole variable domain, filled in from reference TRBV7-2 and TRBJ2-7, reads GAGVSQSPSNKVTEKGKDVELRCDPISGHTALYWYRQSLGQGLEFLIYFQGNSAPDKSGLPSDRFSAERTGGSVSTLTIQRTQQEDSAVYLCASSSSGQGIVQYFGPGTRLTVT.

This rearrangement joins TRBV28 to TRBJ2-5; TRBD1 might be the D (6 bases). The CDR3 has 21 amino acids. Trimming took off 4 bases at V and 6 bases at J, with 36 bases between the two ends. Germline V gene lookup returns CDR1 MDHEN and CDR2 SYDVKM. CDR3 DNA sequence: TGTGCCAGCAGTTGGGTGGGATCAACCGTGACAGGCACGGGAACTTTGAAGACCCAGTACTTC. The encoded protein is CASSWVGSTVTGTGTLKTQYF.

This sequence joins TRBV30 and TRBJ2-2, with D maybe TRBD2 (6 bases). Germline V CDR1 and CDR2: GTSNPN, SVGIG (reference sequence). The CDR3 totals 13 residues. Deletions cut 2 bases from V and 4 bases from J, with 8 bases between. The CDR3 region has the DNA TGTGCCTGGAGTAGACTAGTCACCGGGGAGCTGTTTTTT. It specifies CAWSRLVTGELFF.

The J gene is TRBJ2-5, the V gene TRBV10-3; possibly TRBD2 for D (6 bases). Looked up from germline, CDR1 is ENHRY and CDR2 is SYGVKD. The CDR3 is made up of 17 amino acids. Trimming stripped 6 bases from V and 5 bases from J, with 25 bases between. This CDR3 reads CAISTHALSGVMETQYF. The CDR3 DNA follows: TGTGCCATCAGCACGCATGCCCTTTCGGGGGTAATGGAGACCCAGTACTTC.

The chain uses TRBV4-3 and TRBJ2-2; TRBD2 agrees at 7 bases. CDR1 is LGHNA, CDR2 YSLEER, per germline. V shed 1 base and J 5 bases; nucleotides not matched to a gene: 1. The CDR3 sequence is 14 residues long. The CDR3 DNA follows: TGCGCCAGCAGCCAAGTGGGGGGGACCGGGGAGCTGTTTTTT. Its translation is CASSQVGGTGELFF.

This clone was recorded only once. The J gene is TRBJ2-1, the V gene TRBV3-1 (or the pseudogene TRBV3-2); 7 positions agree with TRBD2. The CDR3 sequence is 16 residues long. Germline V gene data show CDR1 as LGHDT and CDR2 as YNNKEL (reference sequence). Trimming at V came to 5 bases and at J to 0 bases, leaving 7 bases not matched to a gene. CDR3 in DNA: TGTGCCAGCAGCGACATCCGGACTAGCTCCTACAATGAGCAGTTCTTC. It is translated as CASSDIRTSSYNEQFF.

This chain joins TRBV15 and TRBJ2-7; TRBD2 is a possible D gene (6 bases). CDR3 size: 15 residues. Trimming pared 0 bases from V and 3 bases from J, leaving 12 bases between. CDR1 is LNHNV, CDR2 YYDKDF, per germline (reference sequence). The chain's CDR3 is CATSREPDGGYEQYF. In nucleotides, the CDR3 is TGTGCCACCAGCAGAGAACCGGACGGGGGCTACGAGCAGTACTTC.

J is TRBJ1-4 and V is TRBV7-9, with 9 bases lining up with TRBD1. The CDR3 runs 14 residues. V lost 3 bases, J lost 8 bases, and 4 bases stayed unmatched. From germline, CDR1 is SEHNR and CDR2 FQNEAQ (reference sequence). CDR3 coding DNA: TGTGCCAGCAGCTTTGACAGGGGGAACGAAAAACTGTTTTTT. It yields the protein CASSFDRGNEKLFF.

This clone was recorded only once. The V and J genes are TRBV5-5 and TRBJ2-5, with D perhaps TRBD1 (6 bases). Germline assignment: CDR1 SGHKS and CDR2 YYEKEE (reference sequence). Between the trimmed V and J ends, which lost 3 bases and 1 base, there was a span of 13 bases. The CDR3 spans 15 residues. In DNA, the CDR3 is TGTGCCAGCAGCTCACTCAGGGGCTCCCAAGAGACCCAGTACTTC. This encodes CASSSLRGSQETQYF.

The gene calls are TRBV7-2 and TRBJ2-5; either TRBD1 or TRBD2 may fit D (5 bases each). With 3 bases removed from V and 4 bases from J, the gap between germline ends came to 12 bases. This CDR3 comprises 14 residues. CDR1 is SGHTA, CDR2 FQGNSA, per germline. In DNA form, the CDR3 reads TGTGCCAGCAGCTTGGGGGATAGCGTAGAGACCCAGTACTTC. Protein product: CASSLGDSVETQYF.

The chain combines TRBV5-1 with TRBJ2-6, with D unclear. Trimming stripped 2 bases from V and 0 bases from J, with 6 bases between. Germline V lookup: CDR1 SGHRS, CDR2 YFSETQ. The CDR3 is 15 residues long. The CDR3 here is CASSFGSSGANVLTF. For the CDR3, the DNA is TGCGCCAGCAGCTTCGGATCCTCTGGGGCCAACGTCCTGACTTTC.

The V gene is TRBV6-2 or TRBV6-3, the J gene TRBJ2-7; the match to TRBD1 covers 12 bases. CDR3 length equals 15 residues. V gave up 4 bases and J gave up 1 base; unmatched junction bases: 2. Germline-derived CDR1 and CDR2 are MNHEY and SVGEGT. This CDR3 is CASSWGQGASYEQYF. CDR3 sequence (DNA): TGTGCCAGCAGTTGGGGACAGGGGGCGTCCTACGAGCAGTACTTC.

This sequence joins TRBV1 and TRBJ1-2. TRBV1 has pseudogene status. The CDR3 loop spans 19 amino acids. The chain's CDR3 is CTSSQSERRVVDGNYGYTF. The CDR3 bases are TGCACCAGCAGCCAATCCGAACGAAGGGTGGTCGATGGGAACTATGGCTACACCTTC.

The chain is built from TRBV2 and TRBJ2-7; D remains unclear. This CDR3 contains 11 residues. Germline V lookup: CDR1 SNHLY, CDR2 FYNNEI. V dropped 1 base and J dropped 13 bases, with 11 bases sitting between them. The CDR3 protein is CASSEDIKGYF. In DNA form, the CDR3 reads TGTGCCAGCAGTGAAGACATCAAGGGCTACTTC. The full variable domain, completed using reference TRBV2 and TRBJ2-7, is EPEVTQTPSHQVTQMGQEVILRCVPISNHLYFYWYRQILGQKVEFLVSFYNNEISEKSEIFDDQFSVERPDGSNFTLKIRSTKLEDSAMYFCASSEDIKGYFGPGTRLTVT.

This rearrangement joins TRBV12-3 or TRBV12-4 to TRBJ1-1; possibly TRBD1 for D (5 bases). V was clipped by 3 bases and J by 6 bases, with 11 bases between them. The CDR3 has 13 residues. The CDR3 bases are TGTGCCAGCAGTTTTCGGGACGTCTCTGAAGCTTTCTTT. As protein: CASSFRDVSEAFF.

CDR3 amino acids: CASKFSGGLSTDTQYF. The DNA of the CDR3 is TGTGCCAGTAAATTTAGCGGGGGCCTCAGCACAGATACGCAGTATTTT. The chain combines TRBV4-2 with TRBJ2-3, with 9 bases aligning to TRBD2. Germline V gives CDR1 LGHNA, CDR2 YNFKEQ. The V segment lost 9 bases and the J segment 0 bases; nucleotides outside the gene matches: 10. The CDR3 covers 16 residues.

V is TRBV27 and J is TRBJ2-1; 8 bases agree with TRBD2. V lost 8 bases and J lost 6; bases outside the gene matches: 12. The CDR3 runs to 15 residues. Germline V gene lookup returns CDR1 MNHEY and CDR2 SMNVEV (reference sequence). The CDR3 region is CASVGSLAGGNEQFF. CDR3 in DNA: TGTGCCAGCGTTGGGTCTCTAGCGGGCGGCAATGAGCAGTTCTTC.

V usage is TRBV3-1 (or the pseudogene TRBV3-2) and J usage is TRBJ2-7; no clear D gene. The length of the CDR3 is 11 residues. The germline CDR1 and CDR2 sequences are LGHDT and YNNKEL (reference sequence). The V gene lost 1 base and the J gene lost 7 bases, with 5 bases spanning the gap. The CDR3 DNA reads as TGTGCCAGCAGCCAAGCGCGGGAGCAGTACTTC. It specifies CASSQAREQYF.

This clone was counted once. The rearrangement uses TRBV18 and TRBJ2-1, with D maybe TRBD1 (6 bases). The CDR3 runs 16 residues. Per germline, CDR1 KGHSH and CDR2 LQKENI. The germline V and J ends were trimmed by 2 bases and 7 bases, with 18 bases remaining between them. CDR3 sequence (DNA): TGTGCCAGCTCACCAGTATTACAGGGAAAAGGAAATGAGCAGTTCTTC. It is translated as CASSPVLQGKGNEQFF.